The entry that follows covers one T cell receptor beta chain sequence. This entry is derived from a study of tumor-infiltrating lymphocytes in localized non-small cell lung cancer. Looking at the study overall: Patients included smokers and never-smokers with various histologies, some sampled after neoadjuvant chemotherapy.

Profiled with immunoSEQ multiplex PCR; TCRdb holds only in-frame clones, not every one. The sample comprises 11,000 to 15,000 clones, roughly 76% of which are singletons, and around 2.6% rests with the top ten. From germline, CDR1 is SEHNR and CDR2 FQNEAQ (reference sequence). This CDR3 has 15 amino acids. The V gene lost 4 bases and the J gene lost 5 bases, with 17 bases spanning the gap. The specimen was lung tumor tissue. The sequence was obtained from a human donor with non-small cell lung cancer. The chain is built from TRBV7-9 and TRBJ1-1; possible D gene TRBD1, 6 bases. The CDR3 DNA reads as TGTGCCAGCAGCTCGCAGGACAGAGCTTATACTGAAGCTTTCTTT. This codes for CASSSQDRAYTEAFF.